A selection of T cell receptor beta chains follows, all from one sample in a study of T cell clones after liver transplantation. No antigens are known for them. Libraries were prepared by immunoSEQ multiplex PCR; TCRdb keeps only in-frame clonotypes and omits some of them. The table shows a few thousand clones, with about two fifths occurring only once. Sequencing was carried out using CD4+ T cells from cultured PBMCs. These receptors all stem from a human patient who received a liver transplant. Some of the T cells may derive from the graft donor. The CDR3 runs from the conserved cysteine through the conserved F or W. D genes are given only for firm matches. Size values are once, few and many counts, or a class for expanded clones, and some rows have none.

v_gene	len	j_gene	d_gene	abundance	CDR3nt	CDR3aa
TRBV15	14	TRBJ1-1	.	few	TGTGCCACCAGCAGAGAGACCCGGAACACTGAAGCTTTCTTT	CATSRETRNTEAFF
TRBV5-4	13	TRBJ1-2	.	medium-sized	TGTGCCAGCAGCTTGGAGTCAGGGCTTGGCTACACCTTC	CASSLESGLGYTF
TRBV20-1	11	TRBJ2-3	.	large	TGCAGTGCTCCGGGAACAGATACGCAGTATTTT	CSAPGTDTQYF
TRBV10-3	14	TRBJ2-7	TRBD1	.	TGTGCCATCAGTGGAGGGACAGGGGGCCACGAGCAGTACTTC	CAISGGTGGHEQYF
TRBV2	13	TRBJ1-2	.	.	TGTGCCAGCAGTGTCCAAACAGATGGTAGCTACACCTTC	CASSVQTDGSYTF
TRBV6-9	14	TRBJ1-4	.	.	TGTGCCAGCAGGGAGCAGGGGTTGAATGAAAAACTGTTTTTT	CASREQGLNEKLFF
TRBV11-1	15	TRBJ2-5	TRBD2	.	TGTGCCAGCAGCTTACCAGCGGGAGGCATAGAGACCCAGTACTTC	CASSLPAGGIETQYF
TRBV5-1	15	TRBJ2-1	.	medium-sized	TGCGCCAGCAGCTTGGGCGTTCAGGGAGACTATGAGCAGTTCTTC	CASSLGVQGDYEQFF
TRBV2	13	TRBJ2-5	TRBD1	.	TGTGCCAGCAGTGGACAGGGAAGAGAGACCCAGTACTTC	CASSGQGRETQYF
TRBV28	13	TRBJ2-1	TRBD2	.	TGTGCCAGCAGTTGGACTAGCGTGAATGAGCAGTTCTTC	CASSWTSVNEQFF
TRBV10-1	17	TRBJ2-1	TRBD2	.	TGCGCCAGCAGTGAGCTAGCGGGGTCGAGCTCCTACAATGAGCAGTTCTTC	CASSELAGSSSYNEQFF
TRBV28	13	TRBJ1-2	.	.	TGTGCCAGCAGTTTAAGGGCGGGATCTGGCTACACCTTC	CASSLRAGSGYTF
TRBV28	15	TRBJ2-7	TRBD2	few	TGTGCCAGCAGTCCCGGGACTAGCGGGAGTAACGAGCAGTACTTC	CASSPGTSGSNEQYF
TRBV18	13	TRBJ1-2	.	.	TGTGCCAGCCGGACACCACTCTGGGATGGCTACACCTTC	CASRTPLWDGYTF
TRBV6-1	14	TRBJ2-7	TRBD2	medium-sized	TGTGCCAGCAGCGTAGCGGGAGAGGTTACCGAGCAGTACTTC	CASSVAGEVTEQYF
TRBV7-3	13	TRBJ1-1	.	few	TGTGCCAGCAGCTTACAGGCGAACACTGAAGCTTTCTTT	CASSLQANTEAFF
TRBV11-2	16	TRBJ2-6	.	medium-sized	TGTGCCAGCAGCTTGGACGGAGTCCCTGGGGCCAACGTCCTGACTTTC	CASSLDGVPGANVLTF
TRBV5-4	15	TRBJ2-1	TRBD2	medium-sized	TGTGCCAGCAGCCGTACTAGCGGGAGGCCCGATGAGCAGTTCTTC	CASSRTSGRPDEQFF
TRBV2	14	TRBJ2-7	TRBD2	few	TGTGCCAGCAAGGGACTAGCGCGTACCTACGAGCAGTACTTC	CASKGLARTYEQYF
TRBV5-6	13	TRBJ1-5	.	.	TGTGCCAGCAGCCCCGGGGCCCTGGGGCCCCAGCATTTT	CASSPGALGPQHF
TRBV9	15	TRBJ1-3	.	medium-sized	TGTGCCAGCAGCCCCCGGGTCCCCTCTGGAAACACCATATATTTT	CASSPRVPSGNTIYF
TRBV20-1	11	TRBJ2-3	.	medium-sized	TGCAGTGCGCCGAGCACAGATACGCAGTATTTT	CSAPSTDTQYF
TRBV5-1	16	TRBJ2-7	TRBD2	few	TGCGCCAGCAGCTTGGATCCAGCGGGAGGGTCATACGAGCAGTACTTC	CASSLDPAGGSYEQYF
TRBV10-2	13	TRBJ1-5	.	.	TGCGCCAGCAGTGGGGGTCTTGAGCAGCCCCAGCATTTT	CASSGGLEQPQHF
TRBV19	13	TRBJ1-3	.	.	TGTGCCAGTAGTATCAGCTCTGGAAACACCATATATTTT	CASSISSGNTIYF
TRBV18	14	TRBJ1-1	.	.	TGTGCCAGCTCACTTTCAGGAGGGAACACTGAAGCTTTCTTT	CASSLSGGNTEAFF
TRBV5-3	13	TRBJ1-3	.	once	TGTGCCAGCAGTTGGGGATCGGGAAACACCATATATTTT	CASSWGSGNTIYF
TRBV5-6	14	TRBJ1-4	.	.	TGTGCCAGCAGCTACTACAGGACTAATGAAAAACTGTTTTTT	CASSYYRTNEKLFF
TRBV19	15	TRBJ1-2	TRBD1	.	TGTGCCAGTAGTCCCAACCGGGACAGACACTATGGCTACACCTTC	CASSPNRDRHYGYTF
TRBV20-1	11	TRBJ2-3	.	.	TGCAGTGCTCCATCAACAGATACGCAGTATTTT	CSAPSTDTQYF
TRBV5-4	15	TRBJ2-1	.	few	TGTGCCAGCAGCTTGGGAGGGGCTACCTACAATGAGCAGTTCTTC	CASSLGGATYNEQFF
TRBV6-6	14	TRBJ1-2	.	.	TGTGCCAGCAGTTACGTCGGGGGGCTCGGTGGCTACACCTTC	CASSYVGGLGGYTF
TRBV18	16	TRBJ2-7	TRBD1	medium-sized	TGTGCCAGCTCACCCCTGGGACAGGGGATCTCCTACGAGCAGTACTTC	CASSPLGQGISYEQYF
TRBV6-9	14	TRBJ1-2	TRBD1	.	TGTGCCAGCAGTTACCGAGGGGGCGTGGGAGGCTACACCTTC	CASSYRGGVGGYTF
TRBV2	13	TRBJ1-2	.	few	TGTGCCAGCAGTGACGCAGGGGCGGGCGGCTACACCTTC	CASSDAGAGGYTF
TRBV7-8	17	TRBJ2-1	TRBD1	few	TGTGCCAGCAGCGCCCGGGACAGGGGACTTTTACGCAATGAGCAGTTCTTC	CASSARDRGLLRNEQFF
TRBV7-6	14	TRBJ2-2	.	.	TGTGCCAGCAGCTCGTTCGGGAACACCGGGGAGCTGTTTTTT	CASSSFGNTGELFF
TRBV5-1	14	TRBJ2-7	.	.	TGCGCCAGCAGCTTGGACGGACAGCCAATGGAGCAGTACTTC	CASSLDGQPMEQYF
TRBV7-8	15	TRBJ2-1	TRBD1	.	TGTGCCAGCAGCTTAGGTGACAGGGTAATCAATGAGCAGTTCTTC	CASSLGDRVINEQFF
TRBV18	14	TRBJ1-5	.	.	TGTGCCAGCTCACCGACTGTTAGCAATCAGCCCCAGCATTTT	CASSPTVSNQPQHF
TRBV5-1	13	TRBJ2-7	.	.	TGCGCCAGCAGCATTGACGGGACTTACGAGCAGTACTTC	CASSIDGTYEQYF
TRBV7-3	14	TRBJ2-4	TRBD2	few	TGTGCCAGCAGCTTAACTAGCGGGAATGACATTCAGTACTTC	CASSLTSGNDIQYF
TRBV30	13	TRBJ1-2	.	medium-sized	TGTGCCTGGAACAGGGATACCAACTATGGCTACACCTTC	CAWNRDTNYGYTF
TRBV11-2	11	TRBJ1-3	.	few	TGTGCCAGCAGCGGGGTTGGCACCATATATTTT	CASSGVGTIYF
TRBV5-1	13	TRBJ1-1	.	.	TGCGCCAGCAGCGCCCTACAGGGAACTGAAGCTTTCTTT	CASSALQGTEAFF
TRBV6-1	16	TRBJ2-6	.	.	TGTGCCAGCAGTGAAGGCCTATTTGCTGGGGCCAACGTCCTGACTTTC	CASSEGLFAGANVLTF
TRBV6-1	13	TRBJ2-7	.	medium-sized	TGTGCCAGCAGTCGGGGCTTGTCCTACGAGCAGTACTTC	CASSRGLSYEQYF
TRBV11-1	15	TRBJ2-5	.	few	TGTGCCAGCAGCTTAGTACGGGCCAGTCAAGAGACCCAGTACTTC	CASSLVRASQETQYF
TRBV4-3	15	TRBJ2-7	.	medium-sized	TGCGCCAGCAGCCTCCAAAGGGGCCGGGTGGACGAGCAGTACTTC	CASSLQRGRVDEQYF
TRBV10-1	13	TRBJ2-3	.	few	TGCGCCAGCAGTGTGGTCCCGGGGGATACGCAGTATTTT	CASSVVPGDTQYF
TRBV7-2	13	TRBJ2-7	.	.	TGTGCCAGCAGCTCGGGACTCTCCTACGAGCAGTACTTC	CASSSGLSYEQYF
TRBV19	16	TRBJ1-2	TRBD1	.	TGTGCCAGTAGTCCTATCGGACAGGGATGGGGGTATGGCTACACCTTC	CASSPIGQGWGYGYTF
TRBV1	19	TRBJ1-3	.	.	TGCACCAGAAATTCTTGGAGACAGGGGGCTCTTAGCTCTGGAAACACCATATATTTT	CTRNSWRQGALSSGNTIYF
TRBV28	15	TRBJ1-4	.	few	TGTGCCAGCCAAGGGATCGGGGTAACTAATGAAAAACTGTTTTTT	CASQGIGVTNEKLFF
TRBV7-2	15	TRBJ1-5	.	.	TGTGCCAGCAGCACGCAAACGGCCGGGGGTCAGCCCCAGCATTTT	CASSTQTAGGQPQHF
TRBV9	14	TRBJ2-1	.	.	TGTGCCAGCAGCCCCAATTGGGGGGACAATGAGCAGTTCTTC	CASSPNWGDNEQFF
TRBV5-4	15	TRBJ2-1	.	medium-sized	TGTGCCAGCAGCTTGACGGGGAACTCCTACAATGAGCAGTTCTTC	CASSLTGNSYNEQFF
TRBV18	16	TRBJ2-1	TRBD2	.	TGTGCCAGCTCACCAGGACTAGCGGGAGCCGGCAATGAGCAGTTCTTC	CASSPGLAGAGNEQFF
TRBV28	13	TRBJ2-5	.	few	TGTGCCAGCAGTTTACAGGTTGGAGAGACCCAGTACTTC	CASSLQVGETQYF
TRBV15	17	TRBJ1-5	.	medium-sized	TGTGCCACCAGCAGAGATGTTAGGGGGAGAAGCAATCAGCCCCAGCATTTT	CATSRDVRGRSNQPQHF